This is a list of T cell receptor beta chains from one sample in a study of T cells in Graves' hyperthyroidism and ophthalmopathy. TCRdb re-called the multiplex PCR reads through MiXCR, storing one row per CDR3 protein. The sample consists of about 590,000 distinct CDR3 sequences, over 12% of them appearing once. Sequencing input: blood. The receptors originated from a woman aged 18 to 35 with Graves' ophthalmopathy. The CDR3 runs from the conserved cysteine through the conserved F or W. D genes are given only for firm matches. Part of the rows lack a size; the others show once, few, many or a class for expanded clones.

J gene | D gene | clone size | CDR3 length | V gene | CDR3 DNA | CDR3 protein
TRBJ2-5 | - | many | 15 | TRBV6-1 | TGTGCCAGCAGTGACGTCGGGGTGAGGGGGGAGACCCAGTACTTC | CASSDVGVRGETQYF
TRBJ1-3 | - | - | 15 | TRBV7-8 | TGTGCCAGCAGCTTAGGCAGCGACTCTGGAAACACCATATATTTT | CASSLGSDSGNTIYF
TRBJ2-1 | TRBD2 | many | 15 | TRBV12-3/TRBV12-4 | TGTGCCAGCAGTCCAGCGGGAGGGACTTACAATGAGCAGTTCTTC | CASSPAGGTYNEQFF
TRBJ2-7 | TRBD2 | many | 14 | TRBV9 | TGTGCCAGCAGCGTAGCGGGAGGGTGGGACGAGCAGTACTTC | CASSVAGGWDEQYF
TRBJ2-2 | - | - | 16 | TRBV6-2/TRBV6-3 | TGTGCCAGCAGGTACGAGGGTCGGCAGCGCACCGGGGAGCTGTTTTTT | CASRYEGRQRTGELFF
TRBJ2-5 | - | many | 14 | TRBV7-9 | TGTGCCAGCAGCCCAAGATCATCGCATGAGACCCAGTACTTC | CASSPRSSHETQYF
TRBJ2-7 | - | many | 14 | TRBV15 | TGTGCCACCAGCAGGGACTCGGGGTCCTACGAGCAGTACTTC | CATSRDSGSYEQYF
TRBJ2-1 | - | few | 12 | TRBV12-3/TRBV12-4 | TGTGCCAGCAGTTTCGCGGGACAGCGCCCTTTCTTC | CASSFAGQRPFF
TRBJ1-3 | - | few | 14 | TRBV20-1 | TGCAGTGCCATAACCGGCCTCTCTGGAAACACCATATATTTT | CSAITGLSGNTIYF
TRBJ2-3 | TRBD2 | many | 14 | TRBV5-1 | TGCGCCAGCAGCTTGATGGGAGGGTCAGATACGCAGTATTTT | CASSLMGGSDTQYF
TRBJ2-3 | - | few | 15 | TRBV6-1 | TGTGCCAGCAGTGAACCAGCGGCTTCCACAGATACGCAGTATTTT | CASSEPAASTDTQYF
TRBJ1-1 | - | many | 13 | TRBV3-1 | TGTGCCAGCAGCCCAGGACAAGCGGGTGAAGCTTTCTTT | CASSPGQAGEAFF
TRBJ2-7 | - | many | 15 | TRBV20-1 | TGCAGTGCTAGAGACGTTAAGGGGGGCTCCTACGAGCAGTACTTC | CSARDVKGGSYEQYF
TRBJ2-4 | TRBD1 | - | 15 | TRBV6-2/TRBV6-3 | TGTGCCAGCAGCGTGGGACAGGGGGCCAAAAACATTCAGTACTTC | CASSVGQGAKNIQYF
TRBJ2-7 | TRBD1 | few | 14 | TRBV9 | TGTGCCAGCAGCCCCCGGGACAGGGCCCACGAGCAGTACTTC | CASSPRDRAHEQYF
TRBJ2-3 | - | - | 11 | TRBV12-3/TRBV12-4 | TGTGCCAGTATAGATCTAGATACGCAGTATTTT | CASIDLDTQYF
TRBJ2-3 | TRBD2 | - | 17 | TRBV12-3/TRBV12-4 | TGTGCCAGCAGTTTCCGGACTAGCGGGAGAGTGCCAGATACGCAGTATTTT | CASSFRTSGRVPDTQYF
TRBJ2-1 | TRBD2 | many | 16 | TRBV28 | TGTGCCAGCAGTTTAAGTTACCTAGCGGAGGGGAATGAGCAGTTCTTC | CASSLSYLAEGNEQFF